A selection of T cell receptor beta chains follows, all from one sample in a study of identical twins. Using its own MiXCR run on the 5' RACE reads, TCRdb lists one record per CDR3 protein. The sample holds hundreds of thousands of distinct CDR3 sequences, roughly an eighth seen once. These data were likewise used in another study, on yellow fever vaccine responses in identical twins.

Sequences were obtained from CD8+ T cells sorted from blood. These receptors originate from a woman under 30 in good health. CDR3s include the opening cysteine and the closing phenylalanine or tryptophan. The D gene is left open where the match is weak. Size values are once, few and many counts, or a class for expanded clones, and some rows have none.

D gene: TRBD2
V gene: TRBV20-1
J gene: TRBJ2-1
clone size: many
CDR3 length: 15
CDR3 DNA: TGCAGTGCTAGAGATCCCGGCGGGAGTAATAATGAGCAGTTCTTC
CDR3 protein: CSARDPGGSNNEQFF

D gene: NA
V gene: TRBV7-6
J gene: TRBJ2-1
clone size: NA
CDR3 length: 17
CDR3 DNA: TGTGCCAGCAGCTTAGGAGGCTACGGGAGAGTATACAATGAGCAGTTCTTC
CDR3 protein: CASSLGGYGRVYNEQFF

D gene: TRBD2
V gene: TRBV15
J gene: TRBJ2-7
clone size: NA
CDR3 length: 15
CDR3 DNA: TGTGCCACCAGCCCAAGGGCGGGAGAGAGCTACGAGCAGTACTTC
CDR3 protein: CATSPRAGESYEQYF

D gene: NA
V gene: TRBV4-1
J gene: TRBJ1-5
clone size: few
CDR3 length: 13
CDR3 DNA: TGCGCCAGCAGCCGGGGTTACGGTCAGCCCCAGCATTTT
CDR3 protein: CASSRGYGQPQHF

D gene: NA
V gene: TRBV7-2
J gene: TRBJ2-3
clone size: few
CDR3 length: 17
CDR3 DNA: TGTGCCAGCAGCTTAAAGAAGGGGGGCTCGGGCACAGATACGCAGTATTTT
CDR3 protein: CASSLKKGGSGTDTQYF

D gene: TRBD1
V gene: TRBV5-6
J gene: TRBJ1-1
clone size: few
CDR3 length: 14
CDR3 DNA: TGTGCCAGCAGCTGGGGGACAGGGTTCACTGAAGCTTTCTTT
CDR3 protein: CASSWGTGFTEAFF

D gene: TRBD1
V gene: TRBV6-1
J gene: TRBJ2-7
clone size: few
CDR3 length: 14
CDR3 DNA: TGTGCCAGCCCTTCCGGGACAGGCAACTACGAGCAGTACTTC
CDR3 protein: CASPSGTGNYEQYF

D gene: NA
V gene: TRBV7-9
J gene: TRBJ2-3
clone size: NA
CDR3 length: 14
CDR3 DNA: TGTGCCAGCCCCCCCGAAGGGCGCACAGATACGCAGTATTTT
CDR3 protein: CASPPEGRTDTQYF

D gene: NA
V gene: TRBV29-1
J gene: TRBJ2-3
clone size: NA
CDR3 length: 15
CDR3 DNA: TGCAGCGTTGTAGTGGCAGATCGGTACACAGATACGCAGTATTTT
CDR3 protein: CSVVVADRYTDTQYF

D gene: TRBD2
V gene: TRBV5-1
J gene: TRBJ2-3
clone size: NA
CDR3 length: 20
CDR3 DNA: TGCGCCAGCAGCTTGGACATAGCGGGGGACCCCTCAACTAGCACAGATACGCAGTATTTT
CDR3 protein: CASSLDIAGDPSTSTDTQYF

D gene: NA
V gene: TRBV12-3/TRBV12-4
J gene: TRBJ2-7
clone size: NA
CDR3 length: 14
CDR3 DNA: TGTGCCAGCAGTGCCAAGTCGAGCTCCTACGAGCAGTACTTC
CDR3 protein: CASSAKSSSYEQYF

D gene: NA
V gene: TRBV27
J gene: TRBJ2-7
clone size: many
CDR3 length: 12
CDR3 DNA: TGTGCCAGTGGTGTACTGACATACGAGCAGTACTTC
CDR3 protein: CASGVLTYEQYF

D gene: TRBD2
V gene: TRBV10-3
J gene: TRBJ2-1
clone size: few
CDR3 length: 15
CDR3 DNA: TGTGCCATCAGCCCCGCTAGCGGCTCCTACAATGAGCAGTTCTTC
CDR3 protein: CAISPASGSYNEQFF

D gene: NA
V gene: TRBV3-1
J gene: TRBJ1-1
clone size: NA
CDR3 length: 15
CDR3 DNA: TGTGCCAGCAGCCTCAGTTGGGGGCGAGATACTGAAGCTTTCTTT
CDR3 protein: CASSLSWGRDTEAFF

D gene: TRBD2
V gene: TRBV29-1
J gene: TRBJ2-5
clone size: few
CDR3 length: 14
CDR3 DNA: TGCAGCGTTGGGGGACTAGCGGTGCAAGAGACCCAGTACTTC
CDR3 protein: CSVGGLAVQETQYF

D gene: TRBD2
V gene: TRBV7-7
J gene: TRBJ2-1
clone size: few
CDR3 length: 15
CDR3 DNA: TGTGCCAGCAGCCTTAGCGGGAGTGCCGACAATGAGCAGTTCTTC
CDR3 protein: CASSLSGSADNEQFF

D gene: TRBD1
V gene: TRBV2
J gene: TRBJ1-4
clone size: NA
CDR3 length: 14
CDR3 DNA: TGTGCCAGCAGACAAACAGGGACAGGAGAAAAACTGTTTTTT
CDR3 protein: CASRQTGTGEKLFF

D gene: NA
V gene: TRBV27
J gene: TRBJ2-3
clone size: NA
CDR3 length: 16
CDR3 DNA: TGTGCCAGCAGGGAGGGGGCCCACACTAGCACAGATACGCAGTATTTT
CDR3 protein: CASREGAHTSTDTQYF

D gene: NA
V gene: TRBV7-6
J gene: TRBJ2-3
clone size: few
CDR3 length: 15
CDR3 DNA: TGTGCCAGCAGCTTAGAGGCCTCTATCACAGATACGCAGTATTTT
CDR3 protein: CASSLEASITDTQYF

D gene: NA
V gene: TRBV4-1
J gene: TRBJ2-1
clone size: few
CDR3 length: 16
CDR3 DNA: TGCGCCAGCAGCCAAGAGGGGAGAGCCCCGGGGGGCGAGCAGTTCTTC
CDR3 protein: CASSQEGRAPGGEQFF

D gene: NA
V gene: TRBV12-3/TRBV12-4
J gene: TRBJ1-5
clone size: few
CDR3 length: 16
CDR3 DNA: TGTGCCAGCAGTTTCCTAGGGTTAGATAGCAATCAGCCCCAGCATTTT
CDR3 protein: CASSFLGLDSNQPQHF

D gene: NA
V gene: TRBV6-6
J gene: TRBJ1-1
clone size: NA
CDR3 length: 11
CDR3 DNA: TGTGCCAGCAAGGTAAACACTGAAGCTTTCTTT
CDR3 protein: CASKVNTEAFF

D gene: NA
V gene: TRBV14
J gene: TRBJ2-1
clone size: NA
CDR3 length: 15
CDR3 DNA: TGTGCCAGCAGCCGCGGGACCACAACCTACAATGAGCAGTTCTTC
CDR3 protein: CASSRGTTTYNEQFF

D gene: TRBD2
V gene: TRBV7-3
J gene: TRBJ2-1
clone size: many
CDR3 length: 17
CDR3 DNA: TGTGCCAGCAGCCCCCACCGGCCGGGACTACCGTACAATGAGCAGTTCTTC
CDR3 protein: CASSPHRPGLPYNEQFF

D gene: NA
V gene: TRBV12-3/TRBV12-4
J gene: TRBJ2-1
clone size: many
CDR3 length: 16
CDR3 DNA: TGTGCCAGCAGTCGGGACCGGGACAACGTATACAATGAGCAGTTCTTC
CDR3 protein: CASSRDRDNVYNEQFF

D gene: NA
V gene: TRBV7-9
J gene: TRBJ2-1
clone size: few
CDR3 length: 15
CDR3 DNA: TGTGCCAGCAGCCCGTTTGGGGGGCCACACAATGAGCAGTTCTTC
CDR3 protein: CASSPFGGPHNEQFF

D gene: NA
V gene: TRBV3-1
J gene: TRBJ2-2
clone size: NA
CDR3 length: 16
CDR3 DNA: TGTGCCAGCAGCCAGGGGGCAGGGATGAACACCGGGGAGCTGTTTTTT
CDR3 protein: CASSQGAGMNTGELFF

D gene: TRBD2
V gene: TRBV4-1
J gene: TRBJ2-2
clone size: few
CDR3 length: 16
CDR3 DNA: TGCGCCAGCAGCCAAGATCGGCGGGGGGACACCGGGGAGCTGTTTTTT
CDR3 protein: CASSQDRRGDTGELFF